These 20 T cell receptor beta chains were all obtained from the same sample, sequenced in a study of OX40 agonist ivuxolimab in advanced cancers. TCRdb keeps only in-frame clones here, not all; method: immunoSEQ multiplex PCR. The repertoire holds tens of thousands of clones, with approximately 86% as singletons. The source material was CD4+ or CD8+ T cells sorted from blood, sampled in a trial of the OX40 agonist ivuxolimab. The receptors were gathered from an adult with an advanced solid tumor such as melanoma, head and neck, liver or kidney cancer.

The CDR3, as DNA: TGTGCCAGCAGTCCCTTAAGGACAGCCAATCAGCCCCAGCATTTT. Translated: CASSPLRTANQPQHF. The chain is built from TRBV2 and TRBJ1-5, with D maybe TRBD1 (6 bases). Germline V gene data show CDR1 as SNHLY and CDR2 as FYNNEI. The CDR3 runs to 15 residues. The V gene lost 5 bases and the J gene lost 3 bases, with 14 bases spanning the gap.

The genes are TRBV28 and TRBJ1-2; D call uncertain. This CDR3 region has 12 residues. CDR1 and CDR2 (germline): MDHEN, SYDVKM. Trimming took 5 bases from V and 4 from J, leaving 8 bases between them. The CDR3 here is CASSRYSYGYTF. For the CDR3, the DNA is TGTGCCAGCAGTAGATACAGCTATGGCTACACCTTC.

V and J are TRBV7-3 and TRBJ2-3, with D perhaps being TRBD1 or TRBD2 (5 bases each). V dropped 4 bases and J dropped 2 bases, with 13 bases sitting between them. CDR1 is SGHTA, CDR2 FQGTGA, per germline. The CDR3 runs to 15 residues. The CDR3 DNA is TGTGCCAGCAGCTGGGACGGACAATACACAGATACGCAGTATTTT. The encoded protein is CASSWDGQYTDTQYF.

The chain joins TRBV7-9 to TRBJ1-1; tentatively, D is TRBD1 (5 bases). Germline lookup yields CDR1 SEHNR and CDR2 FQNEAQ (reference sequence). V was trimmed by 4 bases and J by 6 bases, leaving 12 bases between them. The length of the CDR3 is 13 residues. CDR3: CASSSQVSAEAFF. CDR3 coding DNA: TGTGCCAGCAGCTCACAGGTTAGCGCTGAAGCTTTCTTT.

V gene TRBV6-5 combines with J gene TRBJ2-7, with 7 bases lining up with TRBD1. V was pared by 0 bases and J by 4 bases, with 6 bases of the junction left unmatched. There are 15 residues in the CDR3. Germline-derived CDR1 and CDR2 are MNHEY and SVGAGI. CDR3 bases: TGTGCCAGCAGTTACTCCGGGACAGCTATGTACGAGCAGTACTTC. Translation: CASSYSGTAMYEQYF.

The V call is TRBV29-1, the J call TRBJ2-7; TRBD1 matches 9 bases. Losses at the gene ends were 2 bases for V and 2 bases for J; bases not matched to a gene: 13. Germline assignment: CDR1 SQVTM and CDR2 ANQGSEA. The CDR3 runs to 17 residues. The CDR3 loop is CSVETSLGGDRAYEQYF. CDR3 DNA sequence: TGCAGCGTTGAAACCTCTCTGGGTGGGGACAGGGCCTACGAGCAGTACTTC.

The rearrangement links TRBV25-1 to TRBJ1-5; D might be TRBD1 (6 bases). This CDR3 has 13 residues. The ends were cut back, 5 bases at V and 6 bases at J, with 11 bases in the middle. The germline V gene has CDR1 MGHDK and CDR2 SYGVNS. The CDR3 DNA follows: TGTGCCAGCAGTACAGGGACGGGTCAGCCCCAGCATTTT. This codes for CASSTGTGQPQHF.

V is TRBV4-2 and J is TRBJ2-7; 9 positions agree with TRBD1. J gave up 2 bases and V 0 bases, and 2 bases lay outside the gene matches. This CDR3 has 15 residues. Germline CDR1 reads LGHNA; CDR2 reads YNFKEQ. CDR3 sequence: CASSQDGQGTYEQYF. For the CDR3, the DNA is TGTGCCAGCAGCCAAGACGGACAGGGGACCTACGAGCAGTACTTC.

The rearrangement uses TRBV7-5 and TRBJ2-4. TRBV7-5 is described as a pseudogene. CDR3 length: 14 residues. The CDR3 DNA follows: TGTGTCAGAAGCCCCGGGGCAGTGAAAAACATTCAGTACTTC. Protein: CVRSPGAVKNIQYF.

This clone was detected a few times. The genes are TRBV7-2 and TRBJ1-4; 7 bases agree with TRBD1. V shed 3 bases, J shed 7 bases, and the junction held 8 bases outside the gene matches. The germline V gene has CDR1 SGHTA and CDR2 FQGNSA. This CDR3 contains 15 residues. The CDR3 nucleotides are TGTGCCAGCAGCTTGGGAGGGGGCCGAGGTGAAAAACTGTTTTTT. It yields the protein CASSLGGGRGEKLFF.

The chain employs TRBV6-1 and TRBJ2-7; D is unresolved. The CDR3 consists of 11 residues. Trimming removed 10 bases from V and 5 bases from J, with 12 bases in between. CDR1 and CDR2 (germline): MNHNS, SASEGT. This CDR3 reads CATSLLDEQYF. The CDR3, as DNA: TGTGCCACAAGTCTTTTAGACGAGCAGTACTTC.

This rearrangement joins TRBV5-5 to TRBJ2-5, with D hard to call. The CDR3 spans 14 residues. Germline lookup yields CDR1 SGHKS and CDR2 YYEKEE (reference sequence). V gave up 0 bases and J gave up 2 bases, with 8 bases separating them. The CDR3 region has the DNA TGTGCCAGCAGCTTGGTGGGCCAGCAAGAGACCCAGTACTTC. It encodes CASSLVGQQETQYF.

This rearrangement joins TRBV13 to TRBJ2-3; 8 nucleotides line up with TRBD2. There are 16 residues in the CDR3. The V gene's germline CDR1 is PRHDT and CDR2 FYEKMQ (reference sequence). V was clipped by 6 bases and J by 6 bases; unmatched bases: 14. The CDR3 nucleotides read TGTGCCAGCAGTCCTTACGGGACTAGAATTGCGGATACGCAGTATTTT. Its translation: CASSPYGTRIADTQYF.

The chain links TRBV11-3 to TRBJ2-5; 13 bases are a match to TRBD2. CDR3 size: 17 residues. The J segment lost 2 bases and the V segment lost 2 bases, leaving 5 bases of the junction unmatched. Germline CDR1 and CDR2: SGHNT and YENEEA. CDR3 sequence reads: CASSLSTGLAGQETQYF. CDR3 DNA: TGTGCCAGCAGCTTATCCACGGGACTAGCGGGACAAGAGACCCAGTACTTC.

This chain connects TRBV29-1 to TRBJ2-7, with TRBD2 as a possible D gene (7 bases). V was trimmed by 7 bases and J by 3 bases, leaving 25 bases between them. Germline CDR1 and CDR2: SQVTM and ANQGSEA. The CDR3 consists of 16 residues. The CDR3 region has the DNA TGCAGCGCCCATGGGGGGGCAAAGGGCGTGTTCTACGAGCAGTACTTC. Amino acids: CSAHGGAKGVFYEQYF.

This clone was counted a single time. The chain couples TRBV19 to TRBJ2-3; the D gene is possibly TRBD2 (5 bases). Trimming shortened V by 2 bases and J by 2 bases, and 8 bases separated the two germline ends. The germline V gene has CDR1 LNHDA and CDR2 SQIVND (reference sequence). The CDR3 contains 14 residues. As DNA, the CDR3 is TGTGCCAGTAGTATATCGAGGGCCACAGATACGCAGTATTTT. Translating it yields CASSISRATDTQYF.

As DNA, the CDR3 is TGTGCCAGTAGTTTCACCGGGACACCGAATTCACCCCTCCACTTT. It codes for CASSFTGTPNSPLHF. The chain recombines TRBV19 with TRBJ1-6; tentatively, D is TRBD1 (6 bases). The V and J ends lost 5 bases and 7 bases respectively, with 15 bases between them. Per the germline V gene, CDR1 is LNHDA and CDR2 is SQIVND (reference sequence). The CDR3 has 15 amino acids.

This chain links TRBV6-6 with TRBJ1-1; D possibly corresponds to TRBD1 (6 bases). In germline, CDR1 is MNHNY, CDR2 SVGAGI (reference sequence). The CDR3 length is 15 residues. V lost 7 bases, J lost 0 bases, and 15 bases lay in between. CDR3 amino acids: CASNQYRDMNTEAFF. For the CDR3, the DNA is TGTGCCAGCAACCAGTACAGGGACATGAACACTGAAGCTTTCTTT.

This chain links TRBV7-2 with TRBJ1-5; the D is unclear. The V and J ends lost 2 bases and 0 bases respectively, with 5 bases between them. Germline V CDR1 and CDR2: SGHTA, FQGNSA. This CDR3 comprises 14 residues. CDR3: CASSLKLSNQPQHF. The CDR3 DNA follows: TGTGCCAGCAGCTTAAAGCTTAGCAATCAGCCCCAGCATTTT.

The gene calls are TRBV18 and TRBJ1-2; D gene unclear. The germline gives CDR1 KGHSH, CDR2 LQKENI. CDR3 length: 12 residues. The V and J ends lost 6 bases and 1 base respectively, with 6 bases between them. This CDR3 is CASSIDNYGYTF. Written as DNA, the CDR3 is TGTGCCAGCTCTATAGATAACTATGGCTACACCTTC.